This TCR beta chain was found in a study of blood T cell repertoires in COVID-19. Overall study: Sites in the United States, Italy and Spain provided acute and convalescent COVID-19 samples.

V was cut by 0 bases and J by 5 bases, with 19 bases left in between. This CDR3 has 17 amino acids. CDR1 and CDR2 from the germline V gene are MNHEY and SVGEGT. Authors' processing steps: Researchers report that nucleated cell counts were estimated from reference gene primer amplification. Method: immunoSEQ multiplex PCR; TCRdb's copy keeps in-frame clones and lacks some. Clonal size and the V and J genes are those of that table, whereas D and trimming came from the DNA. The sample contains 70,000 to 95,000 clones, around 92% of which appear only once. The material sequenced was peripheral blood. This clonotype was obtained from a woman aged 60-75 years with active COVID-19. The chain carries TRBV6-2 or TRBV6-3 and TRBJ2-5, with D perhaps matching TRBD2 (6 bases). The CDR3, as DNA: TGTGCCAGCAGTTACTCGAGATTTCAGACTAGTCGGGAGACCCAGTACTTC. This sequence encodes CASSYSRFQTSRETQYF.